This note documents a single TCR beta chain sequence. Its antigen is undetermined. RNA was isolated and reverse transcribed to cDNA, the sequencing template. Generated by immunoSEQ multiplex PCR, the TCRdb table keeps only in-frame clones and is missing some. The sample contains 250,000 to 350,000 clones, 60% of which appear only once. Treatment indicated: oral pan-JAK inhibitor, 5-10 mg twice daily. The sample originates from a study of CD8+ T cells in alopecia areata. Study findings and constraints: Scalp specimens additionally yield sequences from normal skin's resident alphabeta T cells.

Germline lookup yields CDR1 SEHNR and CDR2 FQNEAQ (reference sequence). The CDR3 spans 12 residues. Trimming at V came to 3 bases and at J to 6 bases, leaving 1 base not matched to a gene. The source material was CD4+ T cells sorted from blood, sampled around week 52, from a patient treated with tofacitinib. The J gene is TRBJ2-5, the V gene TRBV7-9; 7 positions agree with TRBD2. The sequence was collected from a human donor with alopecia areata. CDR3 residues: CASSLGGKTQYF. In DNA, the CDR3 is TGTGCCAGCAGCTTGGGGGGGAAGACCCAGTACTTC.